These T cell receptor beta chains were read from a single sample in a study of cytomegalovirus exposure and HLA in healthy donors. The repertoire was sequenced with immunoSEQ multiplex PCR; TCRdb's copy has only in-frame clones and lacks some. The sample gives some 110,000 clones, 74% of which show up once; more than 9% is in the top ten. The sample was PBMCs. Every receptor here comes from a woman aged 45-60 years in good health and CMV-seropositive. The CDR3 runs from the conserved cysteine through the conserved F or W. The D gene is left open where the match is weak. A row's size may be missing; if present it is once, few, many or a size class.

D gene: TRBD1; V gene: TRBV7-2; J gene: TRBJ2-7; clone size: -; CDR3 protein: CASSLSGQGIPYEQYF; CDR3 DNA: TGTGCCAGCAGCTTATCCGGACAGGGAATTCCCTACGAGCAGTACTTC
D gene: TRBD2; V gene: TRBV13; J gene: TRBJ2-1; clone size: -; CDR3 protein: CASTHQGELAGYNEQFF; CDR3 DNA: TGTGCCAGCACCCATCAGGGGGAACTAGCGGGTTACAATGAGCAGTTCTTC
D gene: TRBD2; V gene: TRBV5-1; J gene: TRBJ2-3; clone size: -; CDR3 protein: CASSLASGSTDTQYF; CDR3 DNA: TGCGCCAGCAGCTTGGCTAGCGGGAGTACAGATACGCAGTATTTT
D gene: TRBD2; V gene: TRBV30; J gene: TRBJ2-1; clone size: -; CDR3 protein: CAWSEAPGGYNEQFF; CDR3 DNA: TGTGCCTGGAGTGAGGCCCCGGGGGGTTACAATGAGCAGTTCTTC
D gene: TRBD1; V gene: TRBV14; J gene: TRBJ2-1; clone size: -; CDR3 protein: CASSPYQGALNEQFF; CDR3 DNA: TGTGCCAGCAGCCCCTACCAGGGGGCCTTAAATGAGCAGTTCTTC
D gene: -; V gene: TRBV7-9; J gene: TRBJ2-3; clone size: -; CDR3 protein: CASSLDWTAFTDTQYF; CDR3 DNA: TGTGCCAGCAGCTTGGACTGGACGGCCTTCACAGATACGCAGTATTTT
D gene: TRBD2; V gene: TRBV5-1; J gene: TRBJ2-2; clone size: once; CDR3 protein: CASSLSLTSATGELFF; CDR3 DNA: TGCGCCAGCAGCTTGTCCCTAACTAGCGCCACCGGGGAGCTGTTTTTT
D gene: -; V gene: TRBV5-1; J gene: TRBJ2-3; clone size: -; CDR3 protein: CASSPGTSTDTQYF; CDR3 DNA: TGCGCCAGCAGCCCGGGGACTAGCACAGATACGCAGTATTTT
D gene: TRBD1; V gene: TRBV4-1; J gene: TRBJ2-1; clone size: -; CDR3 protein: CASSQEQGTGSFF; CDR3 DNA: TGCGCCAGCAGCCAAGAGCAGGGGACAGGGTCGTTCTTC
D gene: -; V gene: TRBV27; J gene: TRBJ2-3; clone size: -; CDR3 protein: CASSPVYPSTDTQYF; CDR3 DNA: TGTGCCAGCAGTCCCGTCTATCCTAGCACAGATACGCAGTATTTT
D gene: TRBD1; V gene: TRBV30; J gene: TRBJ1-2; clone size: -; CDR3 protein: CAWSRQGGYGYAF; CDR3 DNA: TGTGCCTGGAGTCGACAGGGCGGCTATGGCTACGCCTTC
D gene: TRBD1; V gene: TRBV4-1; J gene: TRBJ2-7; clone size: few; CDR3 protein: CASSQSRTGGNEQYF; CDR3 DNA: TGCGCCAGCAGCCAATCTCGGACAGGGGGCAACGAGCAGTACTTC
D gene: -; V gene: TRBV7-9; J gene: TRBJ1-5; clone size: -; CDR3 protein: CASSPQGGNQPQHF; CDR3 DNA: TGTGCCAGCAGCCCACAGGGTGGCAATCAGCCCCAGCATTTT
D gene: -; V gene: TRBV7-2; J gene: TRBJ2-7; clone size: -; CDR3 protein: CASSLGSGGLSYEQYF; CDR3 DNA: TGTGCCAGCAGCTTAGGAAGCGGCGGCCTCTCCTACGAGCAGTACTTC
D gene: -; V gene: TRBV5-1; J gene: TRBJ1-1; clone size: -; CDR3 protein: CASSLAVRENTEAFF; CDR3 DNA: TGCGCCAGCAGCTTGGCGGTCAGGGAGAACACTGAAGCTTTCTTT
D gene: -; V gene: TRBV28; J gene: TRBJ1-1; clone size: -; CDR3 protein: CASRWGVNTEAFF; CDR3 DNA: TGTGCCAGTAGGTGGGGGGTGAACACTGAAGCTTTCTTT
D gene: -; V gene: TRBV21-1; J gene: TRBJ2-4; clone size: -; CDR3 protein: CASSKVIVFHYRAAKNIQYF; CDR3 DNA: TGTGCCAGCAGCAAAGTCATAGTGTTTCACTATCGAGCGGCCAAAAACATTCAGTACTTC
D gene: TRBD2; V gene: TRBV6-5; J gene: TRBJ2-5; clone size: once; CDR3 protein: CASGFNAGEETQYF; CDR3 DNA: TGTGCCAGCGGGTTCAACGCGGGGGAGGAGACCCAGTACTTC
D gene: -; V gene: TRBV11-1; J gene: TRBJ2-7; clone size: -; CDR3 protein: CASSKGGPLYEQYF; CDR3 DNA: TGTGCCTCATCAAAAGGGGGTCCTTTATACGAGCAGTACTTC
D gene: -; V gene: TRBV10-3; J gene: TRBJ1-1; clone size: few; CDR3 protein: CAISEGVMNTEAFF; CDR3 DNA: TGTGCCATCAGTGAAGGAGTTATGAACACTGAAGCTTTCTTT
D gene: TRBD1; V gene: TRBV27; J gene: TRBJ1-2; clone size: few; CDR3 protein: CASSRTGAFSYGYTF; CDR3 DNA: TGTGCCAGCAGCCGGACAGGAGCCTTTTCCTATGGCTACACCTTC
D gene: -; V gene: TRBV4-2; J gene: TRBJ2-3; clone size: -; CDR3 protein: CASSQGSGLATHEDTQYF; CDR3 DNA: TGTGCCAGCAGCCAAGGATCAGGACTTGCGACCCATGAAGATACGCAGTATTTT
D gene: -; V gene: TRBV4-3; J gene: TRBJ2-6; clone size: few; CDR3 protein: CASSRNPPGGDSSGANVLTF; CDR3 DNA: TGCGCCAGCAGCCGCAACCCCCCTGGCGGGGACTCCTCTGGGGCCAACGTCCTGACTTTC
D gene: TRBD1; V gene: TRBV19; J gene: TRBJ1-1; clone size: -; CDR3 protein: CASSSPGQVNTEAFF; CDR3 DNA: TGTGCCAGTAGTTCCCCGGGACAGGTGAACACTGAAGCTTTCTTT
D gene: TRBD1; V gene: TRBV6-4; J gene: TRBJ2-7; clone size: -; CDR3 protein: CASSQQGASEQYF; CDR3 DNA: TGTGCCAGCAGTCAACAGGGGGCGAGCGAGCAGTACTTC
D gene: -; V gene: TRBV21-1; J gene: TRBJ2-3; clone size: -; CDR3 protein: CASSKVRGPRDTQYF; CDR3 DNA: TGTGCCAGCAGCAAAGTGCGGGGGCCTAGAGATACGCAGTATTTT
D gene: TRBD1; V gene: TRBV2; J gene: TRBJ2-1; clone size: -; CDR3 protein: CASTGQGNNEQFF; CDR3 DNA: TGTGCCAGCACGGGACAGGGCAACAATGAGCAGTTCTTC
D gene: TRBD1; V gene: TRBV5-1; J gene: TRBJ1-1; clone size: -; CDR3 protein: CASSWSLQGESTEAFF; CDR3 DNA: TGCGCCAGCAGCTGGAGCCTACAGGGGGAAAGCACTGAAGCTTTCTTT
D gene: -; V gene: TRBV30; J gene: TRBJ1-3; clone size: -; CDR3 protein: CAWSPPTAGNTIYF; CDR3 DNA: TGTGCCTGGAGTCCTCCCACGGCTGGAAACACCATATATTTT
D gene: TRBD2; V gene: TRBV9; J gene: TRBJ2-7; clone size: -; CDR3 protein: CASSVATGGAGTYEQYF; CDR3 DNA: TGTGCCAGCAGCGTAGCTACGGGGGGGGCAGGGACCTACGAGCAGTACTTC
D gene: -; V gene: TRBV28; J gene: TRBJ1-5; clone size: -; CDR3 protein: CASSSRPRATGSNQPQHF; CDR3 DNA: TGTGCCAGCAGTTCGCGGCCCCGGGCTACGGGGAGCAATCAGCCCCAGCATTTT
D gene: TRBD2; V gene: TRBV30; J gene: TRBJ2-3; clone size: -; CDR3 protein: CAWSVQGAGDDTQYF; CDR3 DNA: TGTGCCTGGAGTGTACAGGGAGCGGGAGACGATACGCAGTATTTT
D gene: TRBD1; V gene: TRBV7-2; J gene: TRBJ1-2; clone size: -; CDR3 protein: CASSAITGGGYTF; CDR3 DNA: TGTGCCAGCAGCGCAATAACAGGGGGTGGCTACACCTTC
D gene: TRBD1; V gene: TRBV5-1; J gene: TRBJ1-2; clone size: -; CDR3 protein: CASRGSEGGENGYTF; CDR3 DNA: TGCGCCAGCAGGGGTAGTGAAGGGGGCGAAAATGGCTACACCTTC
D gene: -; V gene: TRBV7-3; J gene: TRBJ2-2; clone size: -; CDR3 protein: CASRGINTGELFF; CDR3 DNA: TGTGCCAGCCGAGGGATTAACACCGGGGAGCTGTTTTTT
D gene: -; V gene: TRBV30; J gene: TRBJ1-4; clone size: few; CDR3 protein: CAWSFGANEKLFF; CDR3 DNA: TGTGCCTGGAGTTTTGGAGCTAATGAAAAACTGTTTTTT
D gene: TRBD1; V gene: TRBV4-2; J gene: TRBJ1-2; clone size: -; CDR3 protein: CASSQLWDRVASDYGYTF; CDR3 DNA: TGTGCCAGCAGCCAACTTTGGGACAGGGTCGCCAGTGACTATGGCTACACCTTC
D gene: -; V gene: TRBV4-1; J gene: TRBJ1-2; clone size: -; CDR3 protein: CASSQSRQVYGYTF; CDR3 DNA: TGCGCCAGCAGCCAATCACGACAGGTTTATGGCTACACCTTC
D gene: -; V gene: TRBV5-5; J gene: TRBJ1-1; clone size: -; CDR3 protein: CASTFVVGFTEAFF; CDR3 DNA: TGTGCCAGCACTTTTGTAGTCGGGTTCACTGAAGCTTTCTTT
D gene: TRBD2; V gene: TRBV7-2; J gene: TRBJ2-7; clone size: -; CDR3 protein: CASSPGAGAYEQYF; CDR3 DNA: TGTGCCAGCAGCCCCGGAGCGGGGGCCTACGAGCAGTACTTC
D gene: TRBD1; V gene: TRBV19; J gene: TRBJ1-4; clone size: -; CDR3 protein: CASSTRRDRGEDNEKLFF; CDR3 DNA: TGTGCCAGCTCTACACGCCGGGACAGGGGTGAGGATAATGAAAAACTGTTTTTT
D gene: -; V gene: TRBV19; J gene: TRBJ1-2; clone size: -; CDR3 protein: CASSITSNYGYTF; CDR3 DNA: TGTGCCAGTAGTATTACCAGTAACTATGGCTACACCTTC
D gene: -; V gene: TRBV6-1; J gene: TRBJ1-2; clone size: -; CDR3 protein: CASIGGFAHYGYTF; CDR3 DNA: TGTGCCAGCATAGGGGGTTTCGCCCACTATGGCTACACCTTC
D gene: TRBD1; V gene: TRBV5-1; J gene: TRBJ1-2; clone size: -; CDR3 protein: CASSTATGDGYTF; CDR3 DNA: TGCGCCAGCAGCACGGCGACAGGGGATGGCTACACCTTC
D gene: -; V gene: TRBV27; J gene: TRBJ2-2; clone size: -; CDR3 protein: CASSPLANTGELFF; CDR3 DNA: TGTGCCAGCAGTCCACTCGCGAACACCGGGGAGCTGTTTTTT
D gene: -; V gene: TRBV5-1; J gene: TRBJ2-1; clone size: -; CDR3 protein: CASSLDGGQIEQFF; CDR3 DNA: TGCGCCAGCAGCTTGGACGGGGGGCAGATTGAGCAGTTCTTC
D gene: TRBD1; V gene: TRBV19; J gene: TRBJ2-7; clone size: few; CDR3 protein: CASSPNGRTGESYEQYF; CDR3 DNA: TGTGCCAGTAGTCCCAATGGTCGGACAGGGGAATCCTACGAGCAGTACTTC
D gene: -; V gene: TRBV7-8; J gene: TRBJ1-4; clone size: -; CDR3 protein: CASSLVASRGTNEKLFF; CDR3 DNA: TGTGCCAGCAGCTTAGTAGCCTCCCGGGGGACTAATGAAAAACTGTTTTTT
D gene: TRBD2; V gene: TRBV7-8; J gene: TRBJ2-7; clone size: -; CDR3 protein: CASSSFSGGPTDEQYF; CDR3 DNA: TGTGCCAGCAGCTCGTTTAGCGGGGGACCCACGGACGAGCAGTACTTC
D gene: TRBD1; V gene: TRBV7-2; J gene: TRBJ2-2; clone size: -; CDR3 protein: CASSLDRANTGELFF; CDR3 DNA: TGTGCCAGCAGCCTGGACAGGGCGAACACCGGGGAGCTGTTTTTT
D gene: -; V gene: TRBV7-9; J gene: TRBJ2-1; clone size: few; CDR3 protein: CASSYREGGNEQFF; CDR3 DNA: TGTGCCAGCAGCTACCGGGAAGGAGGCAATGAGCAGTTCTTC
D gene: -; V gene: TRBV7-2; J gene: TRBJ1-2; clone size: -; CDR3 protein: CASSPDSYGYTF; CDR3 DNA: TGTGCCAGCAGCCCAGACAGCTATGGCTACACCTTC
D gene: TRBD1; V gene: TRBV7-6; J gene: TRBJ2-7; clone size: -; CDR3 protein: CASSLSGTGGLYEQYF; CDR3 DNA: TGTGCCAGCAGCTTATCCGGGACAGGGGGCCTTTACGAGCAGTACTTC
D gene: -; V gene: TRBV11-2; J gene: TRBJ2-1; clone size: -; CDR3 protein: CASSPAQNEQFF; CDR3 DNA: TGTGCCAGCAGCCCCGCCCAGAATGAGCAGTTCTTC
D gene: -; V gene: TRBV10-3; J gene: TRBJ1-2; clone size: few; CDR3 protein: CAISEADNYGYTF; CDR3 DNA: TGTGCCATCAGTGAGGCGGATAACTATGGCTACACCTTC
D gene: -; V gene: TRBV7-9; J gene: TRBJ1-5; clone size: once; CDR3 protein: CASSLATGTRNQPQHF; CDR3 DNA: TGTGCCAGCAGCTTAGCAACCGGGACTAGGAATCAGCCCCAGCATTTT
D gene: -; V gene: TRBV7-3; J gene: TRBJ1-2; clone size: -; CDR3 protein: CASFLDSRYGYTF; CDR3 DNA: TGTGCCAGCTTCCTAGACTCGCGCTATGGCTACACCTTC
D gene: -; V gene: TRBV28; J gene: TRBJ1-5; clone size: -; CDR3 protein: CASSLWADSNQPQHF; CDR3 DNA: TGTGCCAGCAGTTTATGGGCGGATAGCAATCAGCCCCAGCATTTT